These 27 T cell receptor beta chains came from one sample sequenced in a study of blood T cell repertoires in COVID-19. Using immunoSEQ multiplex PCR, the repertoire was profiled, and TCRdb retains in-frame clones only, with some absent. Among 200,000 or so clones listed, about 80% were seen once. Material for sequencing was peripheral blood. These receptors were taken from a human donor with acute or convalescent COVID-19. The donor label of this sample is uncertain.

This clone was counted a few times. This chain uses TRBV11-3 with TRBJ2-1; possible D gene TRBD2, 5 bases. This CDR3 has 13 amino acids. The germline gives CDR1 SGHNT, CDR2 YENEEA. Trimming left V 0 bases short and J 6 bases short, with 6 bases between. CDR3 bases: TGTGCCAGCAGCTTAGAGAGGGCCAATGAGCAGTTCTTC. Protein sequence: CASSLERANEQFF.

This rearrangement joins TRBV7-8 to TRBJ1-1; D not resolved. The germline CDR1 and CDR2 sequences are SGHVS and FQNEAQ. CDR3 length: 13 amino acids. The ends were cut back, 5 bases at V and 8 bases at J, with 15 bases in the middle. The CDR3 here is CASSPGRRAEAFF. DNA for the CDR3: TGTGCCAGCAGCCCCGGGCGGAGGGCCGAAGCTTTCTTT.

This sequence joins TRBV4-3 and TRBJ2-1; maybe TRBD2 (5 bases). The CDR3 runs 13 residues. Deletions cut 0 bases from V and 10 bases from J, with 10 bases between. CDR1 LGHNA and CDR2 YSLEER come from the germline V gene. The CDR3 DNA is TGCGCCAGCAGCCAAGAGAGAGGCGGGGAGCAGTTCTTC. It translates to CASSQERGGEQFF.

Only one count was recorded for this clone. Here the CDR3 DNA reads TGTGCCAGCAGCCTTACAGGGTATACTGAAGCTTTCTTT. Its protein product is CASSLTGYTEAFF. V and J are TRBV12-3 or TRBV12-4 and TRBJ1-1; tentative D call: TRBD1 (6 bases). V lost 6 bases and J lost 5, with 13 bases in between. This CDR3 spans 13 amino acids.

This chain links TRBV6-5 with TRBJ2-7; a possible D gene is TRBD2 (5 bases). V was cut by 2 bases and J by 3 bases, with 14 bases left in between. Germline CDR1 is MNHEY and CDR2 is SVGAGI. The CDR3 is made up of 15 amino acids. DNA of the CDR3: TGTGCCAGCAGTTACCGGCACGTCGGGAACTACGAGCAGTACTTC. It translates to CASSYRHVGNYEQYF.

The chain joins TRBV19 to TRBJ1-5; D remains ambiguous. The CDR3 runs to 14 residues. The germline CDR1 and CDR2 sequences are LNHDA and SQIVND (reference sequence). The V gene lost 4 bases and the J gene lost 6 bases, with 13 bases spanning the gap. The CDR3 region is CASSTLGHGQPQHF. CDR3 sequence (DNA): TGTGCCAGTAGTACCCTTGGGCACGGTCAGCCCCAGCATTTT.

The CDR3 nucleotides read TGTGCCAGCAGTCACGGACAGACGCAAGAGACCCAGTACTTC. Amino acids: CASSHGQTQETQYF. This rearrangement joins TRBV5-4 to TRBJ2-5, with a tentative D call TRBD1 (6 bases). CDR3 length: 14 amino acids. Trimming cost V 5 bases and J 2 bases, with 13 bases left between them. Germline assignment: CDR1 SGHNT and CDR2 YYREEE (reference sequence).

V and J are TRBV27 and TRBJ2-7; the match to TRBD1 covers 8 bases. The CDR3 totals 14 residues. J lost 4 bases, V lost 6 bases, and 8 bases had no gene match. The germline gives CDR1 MNHEY, CDR2 SMNVEV (reference sequence). The CDR3 nucleotides read TGTGCCAGCAGACTTCAGGGGGCAGGATACGAGCAGTACTTC. It encodes CASRLQGAGYEQYF.

The chain joins TRBV7-9 to TRBJ2-2, with 10 bases identical to TRBD2. J lost 2 bases, V lost 5 bases, and 8 bases had no gene match. The germline CDR1 and CDR2 sequences are SEHNR and FQNEAQ (reference sequence). The CDR3 has 17 amino acids. As DNA, the CDR3 is TGTGCCAGCAGCACCGTTTCTAGCGGGAGTAACACCGGGGAGCTGTTTTTT. Its translation is CASSTVSSGSNTGELFF.

This clone was seen a handful of times. The genes are TRBV11-2 and TRBJ2-1; D not resolved. Germline CDR1 and CDR2: SGHAT and FQNNGV. Trimming left V 8 bases short and J 6 bases short, with 11 bases between. The CDR3 covers 12 residues. Here the CDR3 DNA reads TGTGCCAGCTCTAAACTTGGCAATGAGCAGTTCTTC. Its protein is CASSKLGNEQFF.

This clone showed up just once. This chain uses TRBV21-1 with TRBJ1-5. TRBV21-1 has pseudogene status. This CDR3 contains 16 residues. This CDR3 is CASSKGEGSFGQPQHF. The CDR3 nucleotides are TGTGCCAGCAGCAAAGGAGAGGGTTCGTTTGGTCAGCCCCAGCATTTT.

This sequence joins TRBV5-1 and TRBJ2-1; TRBD2 might be the D (7 bases). Germline CDR1 SGHRS, CDR2 YFSETQ. Trimming stripped 2 bases from V and 5 bases from J, with 14 bases between. The CDR3 covers 15 residues. The CDR3 nucleotides are TGCGCCAGCAGCTTTCAAGGGGGGGAACACAATGAGCAGTTCTTC. Translating gives CASSFQGGEHNEQFF.

V and J are TRBV3-1 (or the pseudogene TRBV3-2) and TRBJ1-2; no clear D. CDR3 length: 12 residues. Between the trimmed V and J ends, which lost 2 bases and 8 bases, there was a span of 9 bases. Germline assignment: CDR1 LGHDT and CDR2 YNNKEL (reference sequence). The CDR3 region is CASSQSRSGYTF. The CDR3 DNA is TGTGCCAGCAGCCAATCGAGATCCGGCTACACCTTC.

The chain carries TRBV4-2 and TRBJ2-3; TRBD2 matches at 7 bases. Germline lookup yields CDR1 LGHNA and CDR2 YNFKEQ. This CDR3 region has 14 residues. V was pared by 8 bases and J by 6 bases, with 11 bases of the junction left unmatched. CDR3 sequence: CASGPHGRSDTQYF. Written as DNA, the CDR3 is TGTGCCAGCGGACCCCACGGGAGGTCGGATACGCAGTATTTT.

J is TRBJ2-3 and V is TRBV3-1 (or the pseudogene TRBV3-2); tentatively, D is TRBD2 (6 bases). CDR3 length: 15 residues. CDR1 and CDR2 from the germline V gene are LGHDT and YNNKEL (reference sequence). Trimming stripped 1 base from V and 8 bases from J, with 16 bases between. The chain's CDR3 is CASSQAGTPGGTQYF. CDR3 nucleotide sequence: TGTGCCAGCAGCCAAGCAGGTACGCCCGGGGGTACGCAGTATTTT.

The chain uses TRBV5-5 and TRBJ2-3, with 10 nucleotides matching TRBD2. Unmatched junction bases numbered 5, after V lost 0 bases and J lost 1 base. Germline CDR1 reads SGHKS; CDR2 reads YYEKEE (reference sequence). This CDR3 is built from 17 residues. The CDR3 coding sequence is TGTGCCAGCAGCTTGGGTCGACTAGCGGGCGGCACAGATACGCAGTATTTT. Translation gives CASSLGRLAGGTDTQYF.

This chain links TRBV7-2 with TRBJ1-2, with D perhaps matching TRBD1 (5 bases). V lost 8 bases, J lost 7 bases, and 17 bases lay in between. Germline V lookup: CDR1 SGHTA, CDR2 FQGNSA. The CDR3 has 13 amino acids. Here the CDR3 reads CASSPDRLIGYTF. CDR3 DNA: TGTGCCAGCTCCCCCGACAGACTTATTGGCTACACCTTC.

The rearrangement uses TRBV2 and TRBJ1-6; D is uncertain. Germline V CDR1 and CDR2: SNHLY, FYNNEI. The CDR3 extends over 14 amino acids. V shed 3 bases and J shed 4 bases, with 7 bases lying between them. CDR3 sequence (DNA): TGTGCCAGCAGTGAGAACGGGTATAATTCACCCCTCCACTTT. This codes for CASSENGYNSPLHF.

V gene TRBV12-3 or TRBV12-4 combines with J gene TRBJ1-1; no firm D call. The CDR3 sequence is 13 residues long. Trimming removed 3 bases at V and 6 bases at J, with 11 bases between. The CDR3 protein is CASSFSPGAEAFF. In DNA form, the CDR3 reads TGTGCCAGCAGTTTTAGTCCCGGGGCTGAAGCTTTCTTT.

As DNA, the CDR3 is TGTGCCAGTACGACCTCGGACAGGATCATGAACACTGAAGCTTTCTTT. Translation gives CASTTSDRIMNTEAFF. This chain links TRBV7-9 with TRBJ1-1; 7 bases agree with TRBD1. This CDR3 comprises 16 residues. V lost 9 bases, J lost 0 bases, and 13 bases stayed unmatched. Germline V gives CDR1 SEHNR, CDR2 FQNEAQ (reference sequence).

V is TRBV19 and J is TRBJ2-1; D remains ambiguous. The CDR3 has 13 amino acids. Trimming took off 5 bases at V and 6 bases at J, with 11 bases between the two ends. Germline V gene sequence: CDR1 LNHDA, CDR2 SQIVND (reference sequence). As DNA, the CDR3 is TGTGCCAGTAGTGCCCTAGGTTCCAATGAGCAGTTCTTC. Protein sequence: CASSALGSNEQFF.

The gene calls are TRBV28 and TRBJ1-1, with a tentative D call TRBD1 (6 bases). Germline values: CDR1 MDHEN, CDR2 SYDVKM. This CDR3 is built from 15 residues. Trimming pared 5 bases from V and 2 bases from J, leaving 15 bases between. CDR3 residues: CASSRLGQINTEAFF. DNA for the CDR3: TGTGCCAGCAGTAGACTGGGACAAATAAACACTGAAGCTTTCTTT.

J is TRBJ2-7 and V is TRBV4-2; 8 bases map to TRBD2. The CDR3 is 17 amino acids. Trimming cost V 3 bases and J 0 bases; bases outside gene matches: 10. Germline V gene lookup returns CDR1 LGHNA and CDR2 YNFKEQ. The CDR3, as DNA: TGTGCCAGCAGCCAGGCTTTAGCGGGACCTAGCTCCTACGAGCAGTACTTC. Residues: CASSQALAGPSSYEQYF.

CDR3 in DNA: TGTGCCAGCTCTGGACAGGGGTTTTCCTACGAGCAGTACTTC. It yields the protein CASSGQGFSYEQYF. This sequence joins TRBV13 and TRBJ2-7; 9 positions agree with TRBD1. The CDR3 has 14 residues. V gave up 8 bases and J gave up 1 base; unmatched junction bases: 6. CDR1 is PRHDT, CDR2 FYEKMQ, per germline (reference sequence).

This sequence joins TRBV30 and TRBJ1-2; TRBD1 is a possible D gene (5 bases). Per the germline V gene, CDR1 is GTSNPN and CDR2 is SVGIG (reference sequence). The CDR3 is made up of 14 amino acids. The V and J ends lost 4 bases and 4 bases respectively, with 16 bases between them. The CDR3, as DNA: TGTGCCTGGACCACTGACAGAGGTTCCTATGGCTACACCTTC. Protein product: CAWTTDRGSYGYTF. The full variable domain, rest sourced from reference TRBV30 and TRBJ1-2, is SQTIHQWPATLVQPVGSPLSLECTVEGTSNPNLYWYRQAAGRGLQLLFYSVGIGQISSEVPQNLSASRPQDRQFILSSKKLLLSDSGFYLCAWTTDRGSYGYTFGSGTRLTVV.

This clone was seen only once. The chain links TRBV29-1 to TRBJ2-2, with D uncertain. The ends were cut back, 4 bases at V and 1 base at J, with 10 bases in the middle. Germline lookup yields CDR1 SQVTM and CDR2 ANQGSEA. The CDR3 loop spans 14 amino acids. The CDR3 DNA reads as TGCAGCGTTGGGTACAGCCTGAACACCGGGGAGCTGTTTTTT. Translating it yields CSVGYSLNTGELFF.

CDR3 nucleotide sequence: TGTGCCAGCAATACCAACCTAGCGGGAGCAGATACGCAGTATTTT. Protein product: CASNTNLAGADTQYF. The chain recombines TRBV6-5 with TRBJ2-3, with 10 nucleotides matching TRBD2. Germline V gene sequence: CDR1 MNHEY, CDR2 SVGAGI. J gave up 4 bases and V 7 bases, and 8 bases lay outside the gene matches. The CDR3 length is 15 residues.